The rows below give T cell receptor beta chains drawn from one sample of a study of human T cells and chemical hapten exposure. TCRdb used MiXCR to reprocess the RACE reads, holding one entry per CDR3 protein. The repertoire holds 350,000 to 400,000 distinct CDR3 sequences, with around 6% as singletons. This specimen was whole blood, taken in connection with sensitization to the hapten diphenylcyclopropenone (DPC). The receptors originated from a woman between 18 and 29 years old with alopecia areata. Some clones in this sample may be carry-over from other donors' samples. The CDR3 runs from the conserved cysteine through the conserved F or W. The D gene is left open where the match is weak. Some rows have no size entry. The others give once, few or many, or a class for an expanded clone.

NA,TRBV10-3,TRBJ2-1,NA,CAISGGGPYNEQFF,TGTGCCATCAGTGGGGGGGGGCCCTACAATGAGCAGTTCTTC
NA,TRBV6-5,TRBJ2-7,many,CASSSDVGHEQYF,TGTGCCAGCAGTTCCGATGTCGGCCACGAGCAGTACTTC
NA,TRBV9,TRBJ2-1,NA,CASSVVPDSYNEQFF,TGTGCCAGCAGCGTAGTCCCGGACAGTTACAATGAGCAGTTCTTC
TRBD1,TRBV18,TRBJ1-1,few,CASSTGVNTEAFF,TGTGCCAGCTCAACAGGGGTGAACACTGAAGCTTTCTTT
NA,TRBV12-3/TRBV12-4,TRBJ1-1,many,CASSTDGVDEAFF,TGTGCCAGCAGTACCGACGGGGTAGATGAAGCTTTCTTT
NA,TRBV4-1,TRBJ2-3,many,CASSQDLGTDTQYF,TGCGCCAGCAGCCAAGACCTAGGCACAGATACGCAGTATTTT
NA,TRBV10-3,TRBJ2-3,NA,CAIGQLDTDTQYF,TGTGCCATCGGGCAGCTTGACACAGATACGCAGTATTTT
NA,TRBV6-2/TRBV6-3,TRBJ1-2,many,CASSYNDGYGYTF,TGTGCCAGCAGTTACAACGATGGCTATGGCTACACCTTC
NA,TRBV12-3/TRBV12-4,TRBJ1-1,many,CATDSPGNTEAFF,TGTGCCACGGATTCGCCCGGGAACACTGAAGCTTTCTTT
NA,TRBV6-2/TRBV6-3,TRBJ2-5,few,CASSYSGGTQQETQYF,TGTGCCAGCAGTTACTCGGGCGGGACACAACAAGAGACCCAGTACTTC
NA,TRBV20-1,TRBJ2-7,NA,CSARIPTGIYEQYF,TGCAGTGCTAGAATACCGACAGGAATCTACGAGCAGTACTTC
NA,TRBV6-5,TRBJ2-3,NA,CASTGKFQGAATQYF,TGTGCCAGCACCGGAAAATTTCAGGGTGCAGCTACGCAGTATTTT
NA,TRBV5-6,TRBJ1-6,few,CASSLMGALASPLHF,TGTGCCAGCAGCTTGATGGGGGCGTTAGCTTCACCCCTCCACTTT
NA,TRBV7-2,TRBJ2-2,few,CASSLGTAHTGELFF,TGTGCCAGCAGCTTAGGGACAGCACACACCGGGGAGCTGTTTTTT
TRBD1,TRBV5-1,TRBJ2-3,few,CASSLGGQGSTDTQYF,TGCGCCAGCAGCTTGGGAGGACAGGGTTCTACAGATACGCAGTATTTT
TRBD1,TRBV7-2,TRBJ1-2,many,CASSLVGGGQGNYGYTF,TGTGCCAGCAGCTTAGTCGGCGGGGGACAGGGGAACTATGGCTACACCTTC
NA,TRBV6-6,TRBJ1-6,NA,CASSITGSSYNSPLHF,TGTGCCAGCAGTATAACGGGGAGCTCCTATAATTCACCCCTCCACTTT
TRBD1,TRBV4-2,TRBJ1-3,NA,CASSPGQVGGNTIYF,TGTGCCAGCAGCCCCGGACAGGTTGGGGGAAACACCATATATTTT
TRBD2,TRBV7-2,TRBJ2-3,many,CASSLGGGAVDTQYF,TGTGCCAGCAGCTTAGGCGGGGGGGCGGTAGATACGCAGTATTTT
TRBD2,TRBV6-5,TRBJ2-1,few,CASSPIAGGYNEQFF,TGTGCCAGCAGCCCTATAGCGGGGGGGTACAATGAGCAGTTCTTC
TRBD1,TRBV5-1,TRBJ2-7,few,CASSSLRDRGYEQYF,TGCGCCAGCAGCTCCCTCCGGGACAGGGGCTACGAGCAGTACTTC
NA,TRBV5-1,TRBJ2-7,few,CASSLRQLPYEQYF,TGCGCCAGCAGCTTGCGACAGCTTCCCTACGAGCAGTACTTC
NA,TRBV27,TRBJ1-5,many,CASSRTGSNQPQHF,TGTGCCAGCTCCCGAACAGGGAGCAATCAGCCCCAGCATTTT
NA,TRBV12-3/TRBV12-4,TRBJ2-1,NA,CASSLVAGNEQFF,TGTGCCAGCAGTTTAGTTGCGGGGAATGAGCAGTTCTTC
NA,TRBV20-1,TRBJ2-4,NA,CSARASGGTFDIQYF,TGCAGTGCTAGAGCCTCCGGAGGGACCTTTGACATTCAGTACTTC
TRBD2,TRBV24-1,TRBJ2-3,many,CATSDLGLASDTQYF,TGTGCCACCAGTGATTTGGGACTAGCGAGCGATACGCAGTATTTT
NA,TRBV2,TRBJ1-5,NA,CASKSVGGDQPQHF,TGTGCCAGCAAATCCGTGGGAGGGGATCAGCCCCAGCATTTT
NA,TRBV18,TRBJ1-4,many,CASSPPGIGSREKLFF,TGTGCCAGCTCACCACCAGGCATCGGCTCTAGGGAAAAACTGTTTTTT
NA,TRBV6-5,TRBJ2-3,few,CASSSVFGRATDTQYF,TGTGCCAGCAGTAGCGTATTTGGGCGGGCCACAGATACGCAGTATTTT
TRBD1,TRBV20-1,TRBJ2-7,NA,CSASLAGTASYEQYF,TGCAGTGCTAGTCTCGCCGGGACAGCTTCCTACGAGCAGTACTTC
TRBD1,TRBV7-2,TRBJ2-3,many,CASSLGDREADTQYF,TGTGCCAGCAGCTTAGGGGACAGGGAGGCAGATACGCAGTATTTT
TRBD1,TRBV29-1,TRBJ2-3,NA,CSVEGQGGTDTQYF,TGCAGCGTTGAAGGACAGGGGGGTACAGATACGCAGTATTTT
NA,TRBV29-1,TRBJ1-2,many,CSVIKREGVMYGYTF,TGCAGCGTGATAAAACGAGAGGGGGTGATGTATGGCTACACCTTC
TRBD2,TRBV9,TRBJ2-5,few,CASSGAKGLADQETQYF,TGTGCCAGCAGCGGGGCTAAGGGACTAGCGGACCAAGAGACCCAGTACTTC
TRBD2,TRBV7-2,TRBJ2-3,many,CASRTGLAPTDTQYF,TGTGCCAGCAGGACGGGACTAGCCCCCACAGATACGCAGTATTTT
NA,TRBV29-1,TRBJ2-5,few,CSVEDEGGETQYF,TGCAGCGTTGAAGATGAGGGGGGGGAGACCCAGTACTTC
NA,TRBV18,TRBJ1-6,many,CASSPREVTYNSPLHF,TGTGCCAGCTCACCACGTGAGGTGACCTATAATTCACCCCTCCACTTT
NA,TRBV6-1,TRBJ1-5,NA,CASSAQGGRRQPQHF,TGTGCCAGCAGTGCGCAGGGCGGCAGAAGGCAGCCCCAGCATTTT
NA,TRBV6-6,TRBJ1-2,few,CASSYHPRDTNGYTF,TGTGCCAGCAGTTACCACCCCAGGGACACAAACGGCTACACCTTC
NA,TRBV29-1,TRBJ2-6,many,CSVSLSGANVLTF,TGCAGCGTTTCACTCTCTGGGGCCAACGTCCTGACTTTC
NA,TRBV7-9,TRBJ1-2,NA,CASSLGSSGSGYTF,TGTGCCAGCAGCTTAGGGTCCTCAGGCTCAGGCTACACCTTC
NA,TRBV12-3/TRBV12-4,TRBJ1-2,many,CASSLSPPGDNYGYTF,TGTGCCAGCAGTCTAAGTCCGCCAGGGGATAACTATGGCTACACCTTC
NA,TRBV29-1,TRBJ2-3,many,CSVQISTDTQYF,TGCAGCGTTCAAATTAGCACAGATACGCAGTATTTT
TRBD1,TRBV11-2,TRBJ2-4,few,CASSLDPYQGAVKNIQYF,TGTGCCAGCAGCTTAGATCCGTACCAGGGGGCGGTGAAAAACATTCAGTACTTC
NA,TRBV12-5,TRBJ2-5,NA,CASGLVLTAGTETQYF,TGTGCTAGTGGTTTGGTATTGACAGCGGGCACAGAGACCCAGTACTTC
TRBD1,TRBV7-2,TRBJ1-3,few,CASSPVGGPRPIYF,TGTGCCAGCAGCCCCGTAGGGGGCCCCCGGCCCATATATTTT
NA,TRBV2,TRBJ1-3,many,CASSVEGASGNTIYF,TGTGCCAGCAGTGTCGAAGGTGCATCTGGAAACACCATATATTTT
NA,TRBV5-6,TRBJ1-2,many,CASSLNPTGSLF,TGTGCCAGCAGCTTGAATCCCACAGGCTCCCTCTTC
TRBD1,TRBV6-1,TRBJ1-1,few,CASSRSAGTGLSNTEAFF,TGTGCCAGCAGTCGCTCTGCCGGGACAGGTCTATCGAACACTGAAGCTTTCTTT
NA,TRBV5-1,TRBJ1-2,many,CASSLDPGPYGYTF,TGCGCCAGCAGCTTGGACCCAGGACCCTATGGCTACACCTTC
TRBD1,TRBV7-9,TRBJ1-2,NA,CASSPLRDRGSYGYTF,TGTGCCAGCAGCCCCCTGCGGGACAGGGGTTCCTATGGCTACACCTTC